At least ten counts were recorded for the clone carrying this TCR beta chain. Its target is not known. This sample is part of a study of glioma-infiltrating T cells. Findings and caveats of the study: Only very few CDR3 sequences appeared in both tissue and blood.

Trimming cost V 5 bases and J 4 bases, with 5 bases left between them. Germline V gene lookup returns CDR1 SGHAT and CDR2 FQNNGV. The CDR3 loop spans 11 amino acids. Amplification of TCR alpha and beta CDR3 regions from RNA used iRepertoire nested multiplex PCR. Tissue mRNA or PBMC total RNA, roughly 100-400 ng, went into one-step reverse transcription and amplification. Each CDR3 protein is one row after TCRdb ran MiXCR on the multiplex PCR reads. Of about 130,000 distinct CDR3 sequences in the sample, 24% were seen once. The sample consisted of glioma tissue, nonneoplastic brain tissue, or PBMCs (not recorded which). This receptor was identified in a human donor with low-grade glioma or glioblastoma, undergoing nonglioma brain surgery, or in good health (not recorded which). This chain links TRBV11-2 with TRBJ1-1; no clear D. As DNA, the CDR3 is TGTGCCAGCAGCCTCTTCACTGAAGCTTTCTTT. It yields the protein CASSLFTEAFF.